The 21 T cell receptor beta chains reported below all come from one sample, sequenced in a study of cytomegalovirus exposure and HLA in healthy donors. The PCR employed 60 Vbeta primers together with 13 Jbeta primers. Sequencing used immunoSEQ multiplex PCR; TCRdb keeps in-frame clones, though not all of them. Its table lists 100,000 to 150,000 clones. Sequencing input: PBMCs. Source of these receptors: a woman aged 40 to 50 in good health and CMV-seronegative.

As regards this clone: One end of the junction is discordant with germline, which a read error may explain. The sample holds other DNA sequences that translate to the same CDR3. The CDR3 coding sequence is TGTGCCAGTGGGGACAGGGGGACCGGGAACACTGAGGCTTTCTTT. Protein: CASGDRGTGNTEAFF. The J gene is TRBJ1-1, the V gene TRBV19; TRBD1 aligns across 11 bases. This CDR3 is built from 15 residues. The V gene's germline CDR1 is LNHDA and CDR2 SQIVND (reference sequence).

The chain combines TRBV4-2 with TRBJ1-6; D is undetermined. From germline, CDR1 is LGHNA and CDR2 YNFKEQ. There are 15 residues in the CDR3. V was cut by 2 bases and J by 6 bases, with 11 bases left in between. The CDR3 spells CASSQTGFFNSPLHF. CDR3 in DNA: TGTGCCAGCAGCCAAACGGGGTTTTTTAATTCACCCCTCCACTTT.

The gene calls are TRBV7-2 and TRBJ2-5; 11 nucleotides match TRBD1. J was trimmed by 5 bases and V by 0 bases; bases with no gene match: 5. The CDR3 is made up of 16 amino acids. Germline assignment: CDR1 SGHTA and CDR2 FQGNSA. CDR3 loop: CASSLARDRGSETQYF. CDR3 DNA: TGTGCCAGCAGCTTAGCCCGGGACAGGGGGTCGGAGACCCAGTACTTC.

V usage is TRBV4-3 and J usage is TRBJ2-4; weak D call: TRBD2 (6 bases). Germline V gene lookup returns CDR1 LGHNA and CDR2 YSLEER. Trimming took off 5 bases at V and 0 bases at J, with 14 bases between the two ends. This CDR3 is built from 16 residues. As DNA, the CDR3 is TGCGCCAGCAGCGGCCGCTGGGGGGAAGCCAAAAACATTCAGTACTTC. This translates into CASSGRWGEAKNIQYF.

The genes are TRBV19 and TRBJ1-2; D is uncertain. CDR1 LNHDA and CDR2 SQIVND come from the germline V gene (reference sequence). V lost 1 base and J lost 0, with 12 bases in between. The CDR3 contains 16 residues. The DNA of the CDR3 is TGTGCCAGTAGTATAGGCGGCGGAGGGTCTAACTATGGCTACACCTTC. This encodes CASSIGGGGSNYGYTF. The full variable domain, in which reference TRBV19 and TRBJ1-2 provide the parts outside the CDR3, is DGGITQSPKYLFRKEGQNVTLSCEQNLNHDAMYWYRQDPGQGLRLIYYSQIVNDFQKGDIAEGYSVSREKKESFPLTVTSAQKNPTAFYLCASSIGGGGSNYGYTFGSGTRLTVV.

The chain couples TRBV4-1 to TRBJ1-4; 9 nucleotides agree with TRBD1. The germline CDR1 and CDR2 sequences are MGHRA and YSYEKL. V lost 4 bases and J lost 5; bases outside the gene matches: 5. This CDR3 has 15 residues. The CDR3 is CASSRGQGVNEKLFF. DNA for the CDR3: TGCGCCAGCAGCCGGGGACAGGGAGTAAATGAAAAACTGTTTTTT.

This chain uses TRBV7-2 with TRBJ2-5; 8 nucleotides match TRBD2. V trimming: 1 base; J trimming: 4 bases; junction bases outside the gene matches: 5. The CDR3 consists of 15 residues. Germline values: CDR1 SGHTA, CDR2 FQGNSA. Here the CDR3 reads CASSLGMRGAETQYF. Here the CDR3 DNA reads TGTGCCAGCAGCTTAGGGATGCGGGGGGCAGAGACCCAGTACTTC.

V is TRBV7-2 and J is TRBJ2-5; TRBD1 might be the D (6 bases). The CDR3 contains 14 residues. Germline V gene data show CDR1 as SGHTA and CDR2 as FQGNSA. V dropped 1 base and J dropped 4 bases, with 10 bases sitting between them. The CDR3 DNA reads as TGTGCCAGCAGCTTAGGGGGGCAAGCAGAGACCCAGTACTTC. This translates into CASSLGGQAETQYF.

This sequence joins TRBV11-3 and TRBJ2-5, with 9 bases identical to TRBD1. From germline, CDR1 is SGHNT and CDR2 YENEEA. Trimming at V came to 5 bases and at J to 2 bases, leaving 3 bases not matched to a gene. The CDR3 sequence is 14 residues long. CDR3 residues: CASSPGTGQETQYF. DNA for the CDR3: TGTGCCAGCAGCCCTGGGACAGGGCAAGAGACCCAGTACTTC.

The chain links TRBV6-5 to TRBJ2-7; TRBD1 might be the D (5 bases). The CDR3 spans 15 residues. The germline CDR1 and CDR2 sequences are MNHEY and SVGAGI. The germline V and J ends were trimmed by 0 bases and 3 bases, with 12 bases remaining between them. This chain's CDR3 is CASSYSAGKVYEQYV. The CDR3 DNA follows: TGTGCCAGCAGTTACTCGGCAGGGAAAGTCTACGAGCAGTACGTC.

CDR3 nucleotide sequence: TGTGCCAGCAGCTTAGCGGGGGCCCTAGATACGCAGTATTTT. Translating gives CASSLAGALDTQYF. The V and J genes are TRBV7-2 and TRBJ2-3; a weak D match, TRBD1 (6 bases). The CDR3 runs 14 residues. The V and J ends lost 0 bases and 5 bases respectively, with 9 bases between them. The germline V gene encodes CDR1 SGHTA and CDR2 FQGNSA.

The J gene is TRBJ2-2, the V gene TRBV11-3; D possibly corresponds to TRBD2 (7 bases). The CDR3 is 13 residues long. V gave up 5 bases and J gave up 5 bases, with 9 bases separating them. Germline CDR1 reads SGHNT; CDR2 reads YENEEA. The CDR3 sequence is CASSRGGTGELFF. CDR3 coding DNA: TGTGCCAGCAGCAGGGGGGGGACCGGGGAGCTGTTTTTT.

The chain joins TRBV5-1 to TRBJ1-2, with 7 bases fitting TRBD1. CDR1 is SGHRS and CDR2 is YFSETQ in the germline V gene. V dropped 4 bases and J dropped 4; count of bases not matched to a gene: 10. The CDR3 has 15 amino acids. As DNA, the CDR3 is TGCGCCAGCAGCAAAACGGGACAGCAGGGCTATGGCTACACCTTC. This translates into CASSKTGQQGYGYTF.

The genes are TRBV28 and TRBJ2-7; 8 nucleotides align to TRBD1. Germline values: CDR1 MDHEN, CDR2 SYDVKM. CDR3 length: 18 amino acids. The J segment lost 2 bases and the V segment lost 2 bases, leaving 14 bases of the junction unmatched. The CDR3 here is CASSLERDRIFGTYEQYF. Here the CDR3 DNA reads TGTGCCAGCAGTTTAGAACGGGACAGGATATTTGGCACCTACGAGCAGTACTTC.

Remarks on this clone: This same CDR3 is encoded by further DNA sequences in the sample. The rearrangement links TRBV10-3 to TRBJ2-5; D not certain. Per germline, CDR1 ENHRY and CDR2 SYGVKD. This CDR3 is 12 amino acids long. The V end lost 0 bases, the J end lost 4 bases, and 3 bases lay between the germline ends. This chain's CDR3 is CAISESRETQYF. The CDR3 DNA reads TGTGCCATCAGTGAGTCCCGAGAGACCCAGTACTTC.

The chain links TRBV7-9 to TRBJ2-3; 9 bases agree with TRBD1. The V gene end was trimmed by 5 bases and the J gene end by 2 bases; junction bases not matched to a gene: 8. The germline V gene encodes CDR1 SEHNR and CDR2 FQNEAQ (reference sequence). The CDR3 is made up of 16 amino acids. CDR3 residues: CASSPLRDRVTDTQYF. The DNA of the CDR3 is TGTGCCAGCAGCCCCCTCCGGGACAGGGTCACAGATACGCAGTATTTT.

The chain recombines TRBV7-3 with TRBJ1-2; maybe TRBD1 (6 bases). Trimming took 4 bases from V and 1 from J, leaving 16 bases between them. CDR1 SGHTA and CDR2 FQGTGA come from the germline V gene. The CDR3 is 16 amino acids. CDR3: CASSSTRGSYNYGYTF. In DNA form, the CDR3 reads TGTGCCAGCAGCTCCACCAGGGGCAGTTATAACTATGGCTACACCTTC. Filled out from reference TRBV7-3 and TRBJ1-2, the complete variable domain reads GAGVSQTPSNKVTEKGKYVELRCDPISGHTALYWYRQSLGQGPEFLIYFQGTGAADDSGLPNDRFFAVRPEGSVSTLKIQRTERGDSAVYLCASSSTRGSYNYGYTFGSGTRLTVV.

The genes are TRBV7-3 and TRBJ2-1; 11 bases align to TRBD2. Trimming at V came to 6 bases and at J to 10 bases, leaving 11 bases not matched to a gene. CDR3 length: 15 amino acids. Germline V gene lookup returns CDR1 SGHTA and CDR2 FQGTGA. The chain's CDR3 is CASRTNSGGAREQFF. DNA for the CDR3: TGTGCCAGCAGGACAAATAGCGGGGGGGCCAGGGAGCAGTTCTTC.

The rearrangement links TRBV18 to TRBJ2-7, with D possibly TRBD1 on 7 matching bases. The CDR3 contains 12 residues. Germline assignment: CDR1 KGHSH and CDR2 LQKENI. The V gene lost 4 bases and the J gene lost 6 bases, with 10 bases spanning the gap. The CDR3 DNA sequence: TGTGCCAGCTCACGCCAGGGGGGCGAGCAGTACTTC. It is translated as CASSRQGGEQYF.

The CDR3 reads CASSPYRLSTDTQYF. The CDR3 coding sequence is TGTGCCAGCAGCCCCTACCGACTAAGCACAGATACGCAGTATTTT. The chain joins TRBV7-2 to TRBJ2-3, with D possibly being TRBD2 (5 bases). CDR1 SGHTA and CDR2 FQGNSA come from the germline V gene. The CDR3 loop spans 15 amino acids. V shed 5 bases and J shed 0 bases, with 12 bases lying between them.

The genes are TRBV5-5 and TRBJ2-2; TRBD1 matches 10 bases. The CDR3 covers 15 residues. CDR1 is SGHKS and CDR2 is YYEKEE in the germline V gene (reference sequence). J gave up 6 bases and V 4 bases, and 6 bases lay outside the gene matches. DNA of the CDR3: TGTGCCAGCAGCCGACAGGGGGCGGAGGCCGGGGAGCTGTTTTTT. As protein: CASSRQGAEAGELFF.